The rows below give T cell receptor beta chains drawn from one sample of a study of T cell changes during pregnancy in multiple sclerosis. The repertoire was sequenced with immunoSEQ multiplex PCR; TCRdb's copy has only in-frame clones and lacks some. The sample contains 57,000 or so clones, approximately 89% of which appear only once. The sample here was peripheral blood, taken after pregnancy. The receptor set was obtained from a female donor in good health, enrolled as a control in a pregnancy study. The CDR3 runs from the conserved cysteine through the conserved F or W. Each record gives: clone size, D gene, V gene, J gene, CDR3 DNA, CDR3 protein. The D gene is left open where the match is weak. Where a row states a size, it is once, few, many or the class of an expanded clone; other rows omit it.

>NA|NA|TRBV2|TRBJ1-1
TGTGCCAGCAGTGAAGCGCCAGGATACACTGAAGCTTTCTTT
CASSEAPGYTEAFF
>NA|NA|TRBV9|TRBJ1-5
TGTGCCAGCAGCGTAGCTGAGGGAGGTCAGCCCCAGCATTTT
CASSVAEGGQPQHF
>NA|TRBD1|TRBV9|TRBJ2-5
TGTGCCAGCAGCGTCCGGACAGGTTTTCAAGAGACCCAGTACTTC
CASSVRTGFQETQYF
>NA|TRBD1|TRBV30|TRBJ1-1
TGTGCCTGGAGTGTAGGACAGGGCCTCACTGAAGCTTTCTTT
CAWSVGQGLTEAFF
>NA|TRBD1|TRBV2|TRBJ1-2
TGTGCCAGCAGTGAAGGGGGGACAGTAATTAACTATGGCTACACCTTC
CASSEGGTVINYGYTF
>NA|NA|TRBV15|TRBJ1-2
TGTGCCACCAGCAGAGTTGGGGGCCCCGGGCGAAGAGGTGGCTACACCTTC
CATSRVGGPGRRGGYTF
>NA|NA|TRBV6-4|TRBJ1-2
TGTGCCAGCAGTGACTCTGGGAGGGGCTATGGCTACACCTTC
CASSDSGRGYGYTF
>NA|NA|TRBV2|TRBJ1-2
TGTGCCAGCTCCCCCCAGGGATCCTATGGCTACACCTTC
CASSPQGSYGYTF
>NA|NA|TRBV19|TRBJ1-5
TGTGCCAGTAGTATCTCCCCGCAGGGCGGTGGGCATTTT
CASSISPQGGGHF
>NA|NA|TRBV19|TRBJ1-1
TGTGCCAGTAGTATGGACCCCCGGGGGTACACTGAAGCTTTCTTT
CASSMDPRGYTEAFF
>NA|NA|TRBV2|TRBJ2-1
TGTGCCAGCAGCGTCCCTGAGCAGTTCTTC
CASSVPEQFF
>once|TRBD2|TRBV6-5|TRBJ2-7
TGTGCCAGCAGTTACTCAACTAGCGTTTACGAGCAGTACTTC
CASSYSTSVYEQYF
>NA|NA|TRBV18|TRBJ2-3
TGTGCCAGCTCACCACTACAGGATAGTCCAGATACGCAGTATTTT
CASSPLQDSPDTQYF
>once|TRBD2|TRBV10-3|TRBJ2-1
TGTGCCATCAAGGGGGGAACTAGCGGGAGCAATGAGCAGTTCTTC
CAIKGGTSGSNEQFF
>NA|NA|TRBV6-5|TRBJ1-5
TGTGCCAGCAGGCCGGACAGCTCTATGAATCAGCCCCAGCATTTT
CASRPDSSMNQPQHF
>NA|NA|TRBV2|TRBJ1-5
TGTGCCAGCGACGCGGGGGCGAATCAGCCCCAGCATTTT
CASDAGANQPQHF
>few|NA|TRBV9|TRBJ1-1
TGTGCCAGCAGCGTAGGGGCGGGGAACACTGAAGCTTTCTTT
CASSVGAGNTEAFF
>few|NA|TRBV6-6|TRBJ1-1
TGTGCCAGCAGCATGGGGCAGGGGAACACGGCTTTCTTT
CASSMGQGNTAFF
>NA|TRBD1|TRBV27|TRBJ2-5
TGTGCCAGCAGTTTACTCCGGACAGGGAGACAAGAGACCCAGTACTTC
CASSLLRTGRQETQYF
>NA|NA|TRBV5-1|TRBJ2-3
TGCGCCAGCAGCTTGGTGAGGGAAAGAGATACGCAGTATTTT
CASSLVRERDTQYF
>NA|TRBD2|TRBV15|TRBJ2-7
TGTGCCACCAGCAACCGGGCGGGGGTGCGGTCCTACGAGCAGTACTTC
CATSNRAGVRSYEQYF
>NA|NA|TRBV10-2|TRBJ2-6
TGCGCCAGCAGGGACAACTCTGGGGCCAACGTCCTGACTTTC
CASRDNSGANVLTF
>NA|NA|TRBV21-1|TRBJ2-7
TGTGCCAGCATCCAAGGCATTACTAGCGGGAGGGAGGGAGAGCAGTACTTC
CASIQGITSGREGEQYF
>NA|NA|TRBV4-1|TRBJ2-7
TGCGCCAGCAGCCAGCAACAAGGGGGGGCCTACGAGCAGTACTTC
CASSQQQGGAYEQYF
>NA|NA|TRBV7-9|TRBJ2-7
TGTGCCAGCAGCTTGTTGGAGAGGGAGCAGTACTTC
CASSLLEREQYF
>once|TRBD1|TRBV6-6|TRBJ1-5
TGTGCCAGCACCTCCAGGGACAGGGGTCCGGGTCAGCCCCAGCATTTT
CASTSRDRGPGQPQHF
>NA|NA|TRBV30|TRBJ2-7
TGTGCCTGGACCCAAGGGAGCTCCTACGAGCAGTACTTC
CAWTQGSSYEQYF
>NA|TRBD2|TRBV9|TRBJ2-2
TGTGCCAGCAGCGGCTCCGGGACTAGCTCCACCGGGGAGCTGTTTTTT
CASSGSGTSSTGELFF
>once|TRBD1|TRBV19|TRBJ1-2
TGTGCCAGTATCTCATCCCGGGACAGAGACCTATATGGCTACACCTTC
CASISSRDRDLYGYTF
>NA|TRBD1|TRBV6-5|TRBJ1-3
TGTGCCAGCAGGGCTCAGGGGGCTACCGGAAACACCATATATTTT
CASRAQGATGNTIYF
>NA|TRBD1|TRBV4-2|TRBJ1-2
TGTGCCAGCAGCCAAGGGACAGGGAGCTATGGCTACACCTTC
CASSQGTGSYGYTF
>NA|TRBD1|TRBV28|TRBJ2-2
TGTGCCAGCCAACAGGGGGACACCGGGGAGCTGTTTTTT
CASQQGDTGELFF
>NA|NA|TRBV7-3|TRBJ1-1
TGTGCCAGCAGCTCAACCGACGGGAATGAAGCTTTCTTT
CASSSTDGNEAFF
>few|TRBD1|TRBV7-9|TRBJ1-3
TGTGCCAGCAGCCTTCAGGGGGACTCTGGAAACACCATATATTTT
CASSLQGDSGNTIYF
>NA|NA|TRBV28|TRBJ1-5
TGTGCCAGCAGAGAGGGAAGCAATCAGCCCCAGCATTTT
CASREGSNQPQHF
>NA|TRBD2|TRBV4-1|TRBJ2-1
TGCGCCAGCAGCCAAGAAATTAAGAGCGGGAGCTCCTACAATGAGCAGTTCTTC
CASSQEIKSGSSYNEQFF
>NA|TRBD2|TRBV27|TRBJ2-1
TGTGCCAGCAGGACTCTCGGACTAGCGGGAGCGAGCTCCTACAATGAGCAGTTCTTC
CASRTLGLAGASSYNEQFF
>NA|TRBD1|TRBV27|TRBJ2-3
TGTGCCAGCAGGCGGGACAGGGGGATTTCTAGCACAGATACGCAGTATTTT
CASRRDRGISSTDTQYF
>NA|TRBD1|TRBV6-6|TRBJ2-7
TGTGCCAGCAGGTCACAGGGGTTGTACGAGCAGTACTTC
CASRSQGLYEQYF
>once|NA|TRBV7-2|TRBJ1-6
TGTGCCAGCAGCCCGGTTATCGAATCACCCCTCCACTTT
CASSPVIESPLHF
>NA|NA|TRBV27|TRBJ2-2
TGTGCCAGCAGCCTGAACACCGGGGAGCTGTTTTTT
CASSLNTGELFF
>NA|TRBD1|TRBV4-1|TRBJ1-1
TGCGCCAGCAGCCATGCGGACAGGGGAGAAGCTTTCTTT
CASSHADRGEAFF
>NA|TRBD1|TRBV7-8|TRBJ2-7
TGTGCCAGCAGCAAGACAGGGGTCGGGTCCTACGAGCAGTACTTC
CASSKTGVGSYEQYF
>NA|NA|TRBV6-1|TRBJ1-1
TGTGCCAGCAGTGAAAAGGAGCACACTGAAGCTTTCTTT
CASSEKEHTEAFF